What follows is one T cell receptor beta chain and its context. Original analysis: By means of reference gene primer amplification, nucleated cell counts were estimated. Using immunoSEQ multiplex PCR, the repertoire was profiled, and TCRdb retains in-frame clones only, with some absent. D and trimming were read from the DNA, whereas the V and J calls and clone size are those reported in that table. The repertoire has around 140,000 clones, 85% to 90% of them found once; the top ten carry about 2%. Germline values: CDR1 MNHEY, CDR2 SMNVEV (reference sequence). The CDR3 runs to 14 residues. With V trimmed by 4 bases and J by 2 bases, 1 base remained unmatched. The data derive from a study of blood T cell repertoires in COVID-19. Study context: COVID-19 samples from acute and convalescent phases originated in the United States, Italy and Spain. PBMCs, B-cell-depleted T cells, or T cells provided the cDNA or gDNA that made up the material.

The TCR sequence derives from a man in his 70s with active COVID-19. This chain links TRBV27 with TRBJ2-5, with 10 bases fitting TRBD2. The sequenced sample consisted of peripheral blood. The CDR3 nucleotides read TGTGCCAGCAGTTCACTAGCGGGGCAAGAGACCCAGTACTTC. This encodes CASSSLAGQETQYF.